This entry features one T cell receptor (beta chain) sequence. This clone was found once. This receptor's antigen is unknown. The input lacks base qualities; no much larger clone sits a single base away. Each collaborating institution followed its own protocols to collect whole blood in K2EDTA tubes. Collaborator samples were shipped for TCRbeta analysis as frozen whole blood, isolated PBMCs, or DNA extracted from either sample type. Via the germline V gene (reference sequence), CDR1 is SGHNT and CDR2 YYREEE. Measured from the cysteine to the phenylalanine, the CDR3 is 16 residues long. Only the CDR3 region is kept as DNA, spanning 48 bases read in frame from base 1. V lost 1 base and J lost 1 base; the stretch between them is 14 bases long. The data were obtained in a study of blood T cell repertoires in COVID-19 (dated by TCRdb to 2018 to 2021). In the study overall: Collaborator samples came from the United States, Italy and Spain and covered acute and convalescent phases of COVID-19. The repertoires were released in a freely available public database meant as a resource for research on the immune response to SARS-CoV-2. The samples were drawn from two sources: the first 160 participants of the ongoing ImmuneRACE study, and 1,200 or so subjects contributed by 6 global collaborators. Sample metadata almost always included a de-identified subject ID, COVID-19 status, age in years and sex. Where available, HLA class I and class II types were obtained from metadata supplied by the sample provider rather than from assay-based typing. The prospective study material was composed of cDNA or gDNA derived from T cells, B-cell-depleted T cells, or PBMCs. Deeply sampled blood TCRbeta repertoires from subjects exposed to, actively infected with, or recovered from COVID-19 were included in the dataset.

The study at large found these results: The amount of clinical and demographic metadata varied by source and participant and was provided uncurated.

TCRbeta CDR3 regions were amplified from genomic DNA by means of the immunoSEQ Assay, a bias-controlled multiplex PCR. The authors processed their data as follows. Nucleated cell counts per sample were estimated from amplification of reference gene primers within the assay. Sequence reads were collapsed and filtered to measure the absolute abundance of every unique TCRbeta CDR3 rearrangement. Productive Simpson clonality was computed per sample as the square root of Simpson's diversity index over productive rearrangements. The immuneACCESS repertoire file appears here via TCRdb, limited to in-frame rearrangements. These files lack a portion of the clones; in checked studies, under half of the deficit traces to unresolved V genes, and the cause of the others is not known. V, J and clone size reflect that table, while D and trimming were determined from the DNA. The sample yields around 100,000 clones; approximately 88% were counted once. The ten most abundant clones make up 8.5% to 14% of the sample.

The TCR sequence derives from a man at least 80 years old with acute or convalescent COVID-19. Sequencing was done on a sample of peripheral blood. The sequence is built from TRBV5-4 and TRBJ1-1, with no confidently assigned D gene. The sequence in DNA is TGTGCCAGCAGCTTGAATGTTCAGGTACCGAACACTGAAGCTTTCTTT. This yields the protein CASSLNVQVPNTEAFF.